The 9 T cell receptor beta chains given below trace back to one sample, sequenced in a study of blood T cell repertoires in COVID-19. Sequencing was performed with immunoSEQ multiplex PCR; in TCRdb, only in-frame clones are kept and a portion is missing. The sample has roughly 140,000 clones; over 75% are singletons. Sequencing input: peripheral blood. The receptor source for this set is a man aged 60-69 years with active or convalescent COVID-19.

This clone was counted only a few times. J is TRBJ2-1 and V is TRBV7-2; tentatively, D is TRBD2 (5 bases). The V gene lost 1 base and the J gene lost 0 bases, with 10 bases spanning the gap. Germline V gene data show CDR1 as SGHTA and CDR2 as FQGNSA. This CDR3 contains 16 residues. The CDR3 DNA reads as TGTGCCAGCAGCTTAGGAGGGCGGAGCTCCTACAATGAGCAGTTCTTC. It codes for CASSLGGRSSYNEQFF.

The gene calls are TRBV9 and TRBJ2-3; TRBD1 agrees at 9 bases. The CDR3 runs 16 residues. V was clipped by 0 bases and J by 3 bases; unmatched bases: 5. Germline V gives CDR1 SGDLS, CDR2 YYNGEE. CDR3 in amino acids: CASSVEDRGGTDTQYF. CDR3 in DNA: TGTGCCAGCAGCGTAGAAGACAGGGGGGGTACAGATACGCAGTATTTT.

DNA of the CDR3: TGTGCCAGCAGCGTAGACAGTCACGCCACCGGGGAGCTGTTTTTT. Protein sequence: CASSVDSHATGELFF. The chain carries TRBV9 and TRBJ2-2; D ambiguous. The V gene lost 0 bases and the J gene lost 4 bases, with 10 bases spanning the gap. This CDR3 is 15 amino acids long. Germline-derived CDR1 and CDR2 are SGDLS and YYNGEE.

V is TRBV6-1 and J is TRBJ1-2; no clear D. V lost 0 bases, J lost 7 bases, and 12 bases lay in between. Germline V lookup: CDR1 MNHNS, CDR2 SASEGT. The CDR3 runs to 14 residues. In DNA, the CDR3 is TGTGCCAGCAGTGAAGCCTACCTGATCTCTGGCTACACCTTC. Translated, it gives CASSEAYLISGYTF.

The CDR3 spells CASSAGTGGEKLFF. DNA of the CDR3: TGTGCCAGCAGTGCCGGGACAGGGGGGGAAAAACTGTTTTTT. The chain links TRBV2 to TRBJ1-4, with 11 positions matching TRBD1. The germline CDR1 and CDR2 sequences are SNHLY and FYNNEI. V dropped 4 bases and J dropped 8; count of bases not matched to a gene: 3. The CDR3 extends over 14 amino acids.

The J gene is TRBJ2-3, the V gene TRBV6-2 or TRBV6-3; TRBD2 agrees at 8 bases. The CDR3 is made up of 15 amino acids. Germline V gene sequence: CDR1 MNHEY, CDR2 SVGEGT. Trimming cost V 6 bases and J 2 bases; bases outside gene matches: 7. The CDR3 nucleotides read TGTGCCAGCAGCCAAGCGGGAGACTTCACAGATACGCAGTATTTT. It yields the protein CASSQAGDFTDTQYF.

V is TRBV4-2 and J is TRBJ1-1; 7 bases align to TRBD1. Germline CDR1 LGHNA, CDR2 YNFKEQ. This CDR3 comprises 13 residues. V was pared by 1 base and J by 7 bases, with 3 bases of the junction left unmatched. The CDR3 loop is CASSQADRVEAFF. CDR3 in DNA: TGTGCCAGCAGCCAAGCAGACAGGGTTGAAGCTTTCTTT.

The V and J genes are TRBV19 and TRBJ2-7, with a weak D call TRBD2 (6 bases). Trimming removed 8 bases from V and 5 bases from J, with 22 bases in between. Germline V gene lookup returns CDR1 LNHDA and CDR2 SQIVND (reference sequence). The CDR3 has 15 residues. In nucleotides, the CDR3 is TGTGCCAGTTCCCCCCGTCCTAGCGATATAGACGAGCAGTACTTC. Its translation: CASSPRPSDIDEQYF.

Turning to this clone: Relative to the germline gene, one junction end is altered; a read error may explain this. The chain employs TRBV5-5 and TRBJ2-2; weak D call: TRBD2 (5 bases). The germline gives CDR1 SGHKS, CDR2 YYEKEE (reference sequence). There are 13 residues in the CDR3. Written as DNA, the CDR3 is TGTGCCAGCAGTTTGGACTACACCGGGGAGCTGTTTTTT. Its protein is CASSLDYTGELFF.